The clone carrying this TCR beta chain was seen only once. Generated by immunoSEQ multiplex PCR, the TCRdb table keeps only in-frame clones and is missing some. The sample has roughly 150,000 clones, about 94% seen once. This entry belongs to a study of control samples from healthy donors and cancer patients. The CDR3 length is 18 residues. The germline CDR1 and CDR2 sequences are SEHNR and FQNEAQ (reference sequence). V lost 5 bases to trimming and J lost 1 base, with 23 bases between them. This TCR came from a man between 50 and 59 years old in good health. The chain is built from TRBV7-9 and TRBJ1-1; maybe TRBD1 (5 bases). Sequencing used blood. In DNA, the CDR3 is TGTGCCAGCAGCCACCCTGAGGGGAGAGCCGGTCAGAACACTGAAGCTTTCTTT. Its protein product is CASSHPEGRAGQNTEAFF.